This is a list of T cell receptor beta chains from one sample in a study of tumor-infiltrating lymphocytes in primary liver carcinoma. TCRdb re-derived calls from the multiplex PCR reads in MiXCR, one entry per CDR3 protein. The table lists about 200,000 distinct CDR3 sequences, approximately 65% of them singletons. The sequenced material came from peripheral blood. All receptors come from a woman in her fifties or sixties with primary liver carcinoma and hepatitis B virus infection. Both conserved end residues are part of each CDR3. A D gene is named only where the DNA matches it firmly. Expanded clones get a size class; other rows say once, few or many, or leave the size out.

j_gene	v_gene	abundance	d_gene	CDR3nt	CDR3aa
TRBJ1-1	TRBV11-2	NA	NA	TGTGCCAACAGCCCATCCCACTTGAACACTGAAGCTTTCTTT	CANSPSHLNTEAFF
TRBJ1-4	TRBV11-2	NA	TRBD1	TGCGCCACCAGCTGGGACAGGTCTAATGAAAAACTGTTTTTT	CATSWDRSNEKLFF
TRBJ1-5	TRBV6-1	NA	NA	TGTACCAGCAGTGAAAGCGGGAAACGTCAGCCCCAGCATTTT	CTSSESGKRQPQHF
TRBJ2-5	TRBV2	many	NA	TGTGCCAGCGGTTTACTGTACCAAGAGACCCAGTACTTC	CASGLLYQETQYF
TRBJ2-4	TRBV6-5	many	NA	TGTGCCAGCAGTCGGGACGGACTAATTGGAAACATTCAGTACTTC	CASSRDGLIGNIQYF
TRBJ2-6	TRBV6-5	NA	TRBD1	TGTGCCAGCCTAAAGGGACAGGGGTCTTCGGGGGCCAACGTCCTGACTTTC	CASLKGQGSSGANVLTF
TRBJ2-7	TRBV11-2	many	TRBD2	TGTGCCAGCAGCTTCAGCCATAGCGGGAGTCGACCCGATTACGAGCAGTACTTC	CASSFSHSGSRPDYEQYF
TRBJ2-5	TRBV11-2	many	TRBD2	TGTGCCAGCAGCCGGGGGGGGGGCGCAGAGACCCAGTACTTC	CASSRGGGAETQYF
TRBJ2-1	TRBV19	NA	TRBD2	TGTGCCAGTAGGGGACTAGCGGGTAATGAGCAGTTCTTC	CASRGLAGNEQFF
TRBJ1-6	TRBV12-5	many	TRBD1	TGTGCTAGTGGTTCAAGACAGGGGAGCTCCTATAATTCACCCCTCCACTTT	CASGSRQGSSYNSPLHF
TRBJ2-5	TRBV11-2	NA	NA	TGTGCCAGTAGCCCAACCGGCCTCAAAGAGACCCAGTACTTC	CASSPTGLKETQYF
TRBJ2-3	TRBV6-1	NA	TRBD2	TGTGCCAGCAGACAATCGCTAGCGGTAGATACGCAGTACTTT	CASRQSLAVDTQYF
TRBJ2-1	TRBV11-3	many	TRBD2	TGTGCCAGCAGCTTAGAGACTAGCGGGCTGAATGAGCAGTTCTTC	CASSLETSGLNEQFF
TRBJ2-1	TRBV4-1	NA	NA	TGCGCCAGCAGCCAACTCCATAGGAGAAATGAGCAGTTCTTC	CASSQLHRRNEQFF
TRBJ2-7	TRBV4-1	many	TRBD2	TGCGCCAGCAGCCACGGGACTAGCGGTTACGAGCAGTACTTC	CASSHGTSGYEQYF
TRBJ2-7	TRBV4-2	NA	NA	TGTGCCAGCAGCCAAGATCTAGCTAGGCCCTACGACCAGTACTTC	CASSQDLARPYDQYF
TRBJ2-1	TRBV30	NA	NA	TGTGCTTGGGGGCGCTTAGGGCTAGCGGACTACAATGAGCAGCTCTTC	CAWGRLGLADYNEQLF
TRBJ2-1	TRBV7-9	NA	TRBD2	TGTGCCAGCAGCTTGGGTCTAGCGGGTCTGGATGAGCAGTTCTTC	CASSLGLAGLDEQFF
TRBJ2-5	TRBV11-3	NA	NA	TGTGCCTGCAACTTATTACGGCACGAGACCCAGTACTTC	CACNLLRHETQYF
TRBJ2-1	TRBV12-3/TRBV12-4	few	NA	TGTGCCAGCAGTTTAAGGGACTTAGAATCAGCGGAGCAGTTCTTC	CASSLRDLESAEQFF
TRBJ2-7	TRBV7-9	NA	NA	TGTGCCAGCAGCCCCCGCGACAGCCACGAGCAGTACTTC	CASSPRDSHEQYF
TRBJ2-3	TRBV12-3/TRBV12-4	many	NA	NA	CASSSSGLRTDTQYF
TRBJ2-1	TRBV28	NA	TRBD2	TGTGCCAGCAGTTTACCCAGGACTAGGCGGGTGACCTACAATGAGCAGTTCTTC	CASSLPRTRRVTYNEQFF